The clone carrying this TCR beta chain occurred a few times. The germline V and J ends were trimmed by 5 bases and 0 bases, with 9 bases remaining between them. Germline V gene data show CDR1 as SGHAT and CDR2 as FQNNGV. CDR3 length: 14 amino acids. This entry is derived from a study of shared clonotypes between healthy human individuals. Replicate PCRs for sorted subsets used 200 to 250 ng DNA; this equaled around 28,000 T cell genomes. Assay used: immunoSEQ multiplex PCR; TCRdb lists only in-frame clones, some missing. Seen here are 800,000 to 1,200,000 clones, around 78% observed once, and the top ten hold approximately 0.56%.

J is TRBJ2-3 and V is TRBV11-2; no definite D call. The TCR was taken from a man aged 18 to 30 in good health. Some clones in this sample may be carry-over from other donors' samples. Sequenced material: memory CD4+ T cells from PBMCs. Noted subset: CD45RA-negative fraction. The CDR3 nucleotides read TGTGCCAGCAGCCCCATAAGAAGCACAGATACGCAGTATTTT. It encodes CASSPIRSTDTQYF.